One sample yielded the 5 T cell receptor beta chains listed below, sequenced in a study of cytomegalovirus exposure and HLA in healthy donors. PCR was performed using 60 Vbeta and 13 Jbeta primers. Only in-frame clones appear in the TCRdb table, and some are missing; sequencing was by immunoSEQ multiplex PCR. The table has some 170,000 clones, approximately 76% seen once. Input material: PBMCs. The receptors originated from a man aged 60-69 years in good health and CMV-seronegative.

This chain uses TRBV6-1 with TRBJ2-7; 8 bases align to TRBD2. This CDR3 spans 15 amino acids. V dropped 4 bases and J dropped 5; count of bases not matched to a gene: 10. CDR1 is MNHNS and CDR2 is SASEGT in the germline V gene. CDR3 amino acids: CASSGGGTSLHEQYF. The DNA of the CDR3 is TGTGCCAGCAGTGGAGGGGGGACTAGTCTCCACGAGCAGTACTTC.

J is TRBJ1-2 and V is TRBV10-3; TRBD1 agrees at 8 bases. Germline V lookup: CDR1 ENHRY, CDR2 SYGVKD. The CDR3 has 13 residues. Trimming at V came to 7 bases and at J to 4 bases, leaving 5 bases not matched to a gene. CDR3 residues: CAINPGQGYGYTF. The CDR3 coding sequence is TGTGCCATCAACCCCGGACAGGGCTATGGCTACACCTTC.

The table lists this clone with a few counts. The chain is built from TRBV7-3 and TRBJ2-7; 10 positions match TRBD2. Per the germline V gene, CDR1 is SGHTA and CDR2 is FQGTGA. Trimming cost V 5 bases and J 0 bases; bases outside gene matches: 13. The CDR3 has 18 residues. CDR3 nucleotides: TGTGCCAGCAGCCCCCGGGGGGGTAGCGGGGGGAGCTCCTACGAGCAGTACTTC. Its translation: CASSPRGGSGGSSYEQYF.

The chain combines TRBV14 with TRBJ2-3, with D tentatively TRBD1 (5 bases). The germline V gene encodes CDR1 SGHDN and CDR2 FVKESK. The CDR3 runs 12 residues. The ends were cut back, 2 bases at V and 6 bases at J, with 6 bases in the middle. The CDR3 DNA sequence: TGTGCCAGCAGCCAATCAGGGGATACGCAGTATTTT. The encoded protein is CASSQSGDTQYF.

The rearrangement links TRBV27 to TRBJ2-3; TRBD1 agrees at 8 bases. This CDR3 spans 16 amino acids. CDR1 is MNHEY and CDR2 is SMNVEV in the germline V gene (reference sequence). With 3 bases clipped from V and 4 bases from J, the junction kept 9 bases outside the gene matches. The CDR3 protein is CASSFRGQGAADTQYF. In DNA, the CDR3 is TGTGCCAGCAGTTTCCGCGGGCAGGGGGCGGCAGATACGCAGTATTTT.